These T cell receptor beta chains were read from a single sample in a study of cytomegalovirus exposure and HLA in healthy donors. Libraries were prepared by immunoSEQ multiplex PCR; TCRdb keeps only in-frame clonotypes and omits some of them. The data contain approximately 290,000 clones, 80% of them singletons. The sequencing input was PBMCs. Receptors were obtained from a girl aged 2-15 years in good health and CMV-seronegative. Each CDR3 is given with its conserved first and last residue. The order of the fields is V gene, J gene, D gene, clone size, CDR3 protein, CDR3 DNA. The D gene is left open where the match is weak. Clone size is given for some rows only: seen once, a few or many times, or a class if the clone is expanded.

TRBV27	TRBJ2-1	TRBD1	.	CASETGRGTPNEQFF	TGTGCCAGCGAAACGGGCAGGGGGACCCCCAATGAGCAGTTCTTC
TRBV2	TRBJ2-2	.	.	CASSLDSTGELFF	TGTGCCAGCAGTCTGGACAGCACCGGGGAGCTGTTTTTT
TRBV18	TRBJ2-7	TRBD2	.	CASSPRLAGESEQYF	TGTGCCAGCTCACCCAGACTAGCGGGAGAATCCGAGCAGTACTTC
TRBV4-2	TRBJ1-5	.	.	CASSQQGLWNQPQHF	TGTGCCAGCAGCCAACAGGGGCTATGGAATCAGCCCCAGCATTTT
TRBV7-8	TRBJ1-2	.	.	CASSLAEPYGYTF	TGTGCCAGCAGCTTAGCGGAGCCCTATGGCTACACCTTC
TRBV7-8	TRBJ2-2	TRBD2	.	CASSLVSGGGTGELFF	TGTGCCAGCAGCTTAGTTAGCGGGGGAGGGACCGGGGAGCTGTTTTTT
TRBV19	TRBJ2-3	TRBD2	.	CASSIPAGASTDTQYF	TGTGCCAGTAGTATACCAGCGGGAGCCAGCACAGATACGCAGTATTTT
TRBV5-4	TRBJ1-1	.	.	CASSWGGAEAFF	TGTGCCAGCAGTTGGGGGGGCGCTGAAGCTTTCTTT
TRBV2	TRBJ1-2	TRBD1	.	CASMRGQGALYGYTF	TGTGCCAGCATGCGAGGACAGGGGGCCCTCTATGGCTACACCTTC
TRBV7-2	TRBJ1-3	.	few	CASSLTGTGNTIYF	TGTGCCAGCAGCTTAACAGGGACTGGAAACACCATATATTTT
TRBV7-8	TRBJ1-1	.	.	CASLTGRNTEAFF	TGTGCCAGCCTTACAGGGAGGAACACTGAAGCTTTCTTT
TRBV15	TRBJ2-1	.	.	CATRSDSYNEQFF	TGTGCCACCAGAAGCGACTCGTACAATGAGCAGTTCTTC
TRBV6-5	TRBJ2-2	.	once	CASSRDSQELFF	TGTGCCAGCAGTAGAGACAGCCAGGAGCTGTTTTTT
TRBV7-2	TRBJ1-2	.	.	CASSRTANYGYTF	TGTGCCAGCAGTCGGACAGCTAACTATGGCTACACCTTC
TRBV6-4	TRBJ1-2	.	.	CASSDWPGGGYGYTF	TGTGCCAGCAGTGACTGGCCGGGGGGCGGTTATGGCTACACCTTC
TRBV5-1	TRBJ2-7	.	.	CASSFRGTRSIEQYF	TGCGCCAGCAGCTTTAGGGGGACAAGGAGCATCGAGCAGTACTTC
TRBV6-1	TRBJ2-5	.	few	CASSLTGLETQYF	TGTGCCAGCAGTTTAACAGGGTTGGAGACCCAGTACTTC
TRBV27	TRBJ1-2	TRBD1	.	CASRRTGRGGYTF	TGTGCCAGCAGGCGGACAGGGCGAGGTGGCTACACCTTC
TRBV5-4	TRBJ2-3	.	.	CASSLRGTSTDTQYF	TGTGCCAGCAGCTTAAGGGGAACTAGCACAGATACGCAGTATTTT
TRBV27	TRBJ2-1	TRBD2	.	CASSLPSGRPYNEQFF	TGTGCCAGCAGTTTACCCAGCGGGAGACCCTACAATGAGCAGTTCTTC
TRBV2	TRBJ2-7	.	.	CASRVGGQGAEQYF	TGTGCCAGCAGAGTCGGGGGGCAGGGAGCCGAGCAGTACTTC
TRBV28	TRBJ1-2	.	few	CASSLSGLYGYTF	TGTGCCAGCAGTTTAAGTGGCCTCTATGGCTACACCTTC